Following are 5 T cell receptor beta chains from one sample sequenced in a study of blood T cell repertoires in COVID-19. Method: immunoSEQ multiplex PCR; TCRdb's copy keeps in-frame clones and lacks some. The data contain about 140,000 clones, around four fifths of them singletons. The sequenced sample was peripheral blood. Receptors were obtained from a human donor in a cohort sampled during active COVID-19.

In DNA form, the CDR3 reads TGTGCCAGCAGCTTGTCCAGGGTCGGGGAGCTGTTTTTT. It specifies CASSLSRVGELFF. The chain employs TRBV5-4 and TRBJ2-2, with D possibly being TRBD1 (5 bases). The length of the CDR3 is 13 residues. The V end lost 1 base, the J end lost 7 bases, and 8 bases lay between the germline ends. The germline V gene encodes CDR1 SGHNT and CDR2 YYREEE (reference sequence).

The V gene is TRBV10-3, the J gene TRBJ1-1; 7 bases fit TRBD1. V was clipped by 8 bases and J by 4 bases; unmatched bases: 4. There are 12 residues in the CDR3. CDR1 ENHRY and CDR2 SYGVKD come from the germline V gene. CDR3 residues: CAIGQGGTEAFF. As DNA, the CDR3 is TGTGCCATCGGTCAGGGGGGCACTGAAGCTTTCTTT.

The chain uses TRBV6-6 and TRBJ2-5; possible D gene TRBD2, 5 bases. The length of the CDR3 is 13 residues. Per the germline V gene, CDR1 is MNHNY and CDR2 is SVGAGI (reference sequence). V was trimmed by 5 bases and J by 5 bases, leaving 12 bases between them. Here the CDR3 DNA reads TGTGCCAGCAGTCCCGGGGTTGGGGAGACCCAGTACTTC. It translates to CASSPGVGETQYF.

V is TRBV14 and J is TRBJ2-1, with a tentative D call TRBD2 (5 bases). The germline V gene has CDR1 SGHDN and CDR2 FVKESK. Trimming left V 5 bases short and J 7 bases short, with 21 bases between. This CDR3 has 16 residues. The CDR3 DNA reads as TGTGCCAGCAGCTTATGGACTCCTCACCCTTTTAATGAGCAGTTCTTC. It translates to CASSLWTPHPFNEQFF.

In this sample, this clone turned up once. The chain recombines TRBV27 with TRBJ2-4; D may be TRBD2 (6 bases). Germline CDR1 and CDR2: MNHEY and SMNVEV (reference sequence). Trimming shortened V by 3 bases and J by 0 bases, and 12 bases separated the two germline ends. This CDR3 is built from 16 residues. CDR3 nucleotides: TGTGCCAGCAGTTTTCGGGGGTCCCTAGCCAAAAACATTCAGTACTTC. It yields the protein CASSFRGSLAKNIQYF.